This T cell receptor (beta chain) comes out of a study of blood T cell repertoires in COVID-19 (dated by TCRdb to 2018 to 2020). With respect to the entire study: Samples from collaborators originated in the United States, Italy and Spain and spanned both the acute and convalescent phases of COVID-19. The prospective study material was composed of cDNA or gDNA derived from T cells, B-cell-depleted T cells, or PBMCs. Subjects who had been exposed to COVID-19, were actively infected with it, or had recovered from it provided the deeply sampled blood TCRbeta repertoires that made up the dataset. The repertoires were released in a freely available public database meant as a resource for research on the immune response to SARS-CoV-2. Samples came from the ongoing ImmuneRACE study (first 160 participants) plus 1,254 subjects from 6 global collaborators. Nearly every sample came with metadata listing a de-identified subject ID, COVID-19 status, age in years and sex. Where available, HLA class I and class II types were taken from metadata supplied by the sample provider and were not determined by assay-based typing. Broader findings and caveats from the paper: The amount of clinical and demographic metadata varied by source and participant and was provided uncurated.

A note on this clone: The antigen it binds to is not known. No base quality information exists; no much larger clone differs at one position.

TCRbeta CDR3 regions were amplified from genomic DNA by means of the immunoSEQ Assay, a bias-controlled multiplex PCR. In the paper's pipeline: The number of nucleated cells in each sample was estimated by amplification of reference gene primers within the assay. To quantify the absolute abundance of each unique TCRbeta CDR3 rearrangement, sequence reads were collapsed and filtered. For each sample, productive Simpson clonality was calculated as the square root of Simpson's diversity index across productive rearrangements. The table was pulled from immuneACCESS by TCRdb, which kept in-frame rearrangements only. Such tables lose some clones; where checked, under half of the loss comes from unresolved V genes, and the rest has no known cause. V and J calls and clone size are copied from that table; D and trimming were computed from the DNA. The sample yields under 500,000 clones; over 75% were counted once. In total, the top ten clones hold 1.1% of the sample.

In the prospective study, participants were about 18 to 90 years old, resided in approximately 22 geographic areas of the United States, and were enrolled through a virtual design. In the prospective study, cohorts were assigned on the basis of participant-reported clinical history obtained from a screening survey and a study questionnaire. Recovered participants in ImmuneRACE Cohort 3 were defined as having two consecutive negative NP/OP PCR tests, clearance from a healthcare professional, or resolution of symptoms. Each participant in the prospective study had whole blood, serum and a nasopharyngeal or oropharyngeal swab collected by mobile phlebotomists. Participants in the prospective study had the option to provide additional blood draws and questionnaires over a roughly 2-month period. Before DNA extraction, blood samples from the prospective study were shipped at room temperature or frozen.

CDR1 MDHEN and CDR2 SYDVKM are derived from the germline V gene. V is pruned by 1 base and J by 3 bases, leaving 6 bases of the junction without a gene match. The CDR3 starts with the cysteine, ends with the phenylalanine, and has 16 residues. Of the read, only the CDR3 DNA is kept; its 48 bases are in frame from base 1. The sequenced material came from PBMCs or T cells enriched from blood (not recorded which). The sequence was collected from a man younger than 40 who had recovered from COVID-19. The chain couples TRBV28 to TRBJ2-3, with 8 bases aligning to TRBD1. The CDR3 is CASSLLQGARTDTQYF. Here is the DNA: TGTGCCAGCAGTTTATTGCAGGGGGCGCGTACAGATACGCAGTATTTT.